One T cell receptor beta chain is described in this entry. These data originate in a study of shared clonotypes between healthy human individuals. Study at large: Aged between 18 and 49, the donors were two women and three men. CD4 naive and CD4 memory each took three plates per donor, while CD8 naive took two and CD8 memory one.

Each donor was a Caucasian adult residing in Nashville, Tennessee. Template for every sorted-subset replicate PCR totaled approximately 0.2 ug DNA, some 30,000 T cell genomes. TCRdb's copy holds only in-frame clones and misses some; the assay was immunoSEQ multiplex PCR. This table has roughly 2.2 million clones, roughly 92% appearing once. Trimming cost V 3 bases and J 7 bases; bases outside gene matches: 6. Germline-derived CDR1 and CDR2 are LNHDA and SQIVND (reference sequence). CDR3 length equals 15 residues. The source material was naive CD4+ T cells from PBMCs. Subset: CD45RA+ positively selected. The receptor was isolated from a man younger than 35 in good health. Some clones in this sample may be carry-over from other donors' samples. The J gene is TRBJ2-1, the V gene TRBV19, with 10 bases aligning to TRBD2. CDR3 coding DNA: TGTGCCAGTAGTATTGCTAGCGGGAGCTGGAATGAGCAGTTCTTC. Translated, it gives CASSIASGSWNEQFF.